This entry lists 20 T cell receptor beta chains sequenced from one sample in a study of blood T cells in healthy people across ages. A J-beta primer mix and a sample-barcoded 5' primer were used in a second PCR of about 7 to 11 cycles. TCRdb re-analysed the 5' RACE reads in MiXCR, keeping a single row per CDR3 protein. The sample includes hundreds of thousands of distinct CDR3 sequences, around a fifth seen only once; the top ten take roughly 3.9%. Specimen: blood. The source is a man aged 65 to 79 in good health.

This clonotype has more than one count but fewer than ten. The chain carries TRBV12-3 or TRBV12-4 and TRBJ2-5, with D possibly called TRBD1 or TRBD2 (5 bases each). The CDR3 length is 12 residues. Trimming stripped 3 bases from V and 10 bases from J, with 12 bases between. CDR3 coding DNA: TGTGCCAGCAGTTTCACACGAGGGGACCAGTACTTC. This encodes CASSFTRGDQYF.

This clonotype has more than one count but fewer than ten. The chain is built from TRBV12-3 or TRBV12-4 and TRBJ2-1; maybe TRBD1 (5 bases). The V and J ends lost 7 bases and 4 bases respectively, with 17 bases between them. CDR3 length equals 15 residues. CDR3 nucleotides: TGTGCCAGCACGTTACAGGCTAAGGGGTACAATGAGCAGTTCTTC. Its protein is CASTLQAKGYNEQFF.

The gene calls are TRBV5-1 and TRBJ2-1; 10 bases match TRBD2. Unmatched junction bases numbered 10, after V lost 0 bases and J lost 7 bases. Germline CDR1 reads SGHRS; CDR2 reads YFSETQ. This CDR3 comprises 17 residues. The CDR3 loop is CASSLEVLAGYVNEQFF. CDR3 nucleotide sequence: TGCGCCAGCAGCTTGGAGGTACTAGCGGGATATGTGAATGAGCAGTTCTTC.

Ten or more counts support this clonotype. This chain joins TRBV27 and TRBJ2-5; D might be TRBD1 (6 bases). V shed 5 bases and J shed 4 bases, with 11 bases lying between them. CDR3 length: 13 residues. Germline CDR1 and CDR2: MNHEY and SMNVEV (reference sequence). CDR3 loop: CASSHRVGETQYF. In nucleotides, the CDR3 is TGTGCCAGCAGTCACAGGGTAGGAGAGACCCAGTACTTC.

The chain recombines TRBV6-2 or TRBV6-3 with TRBJ2-5; D may be TRBD1 or TRBD2 (6 bases each). The V end lost 2 bases, the J end lost 5 bases, and 12 bases lay between the germline ends. This CDR3 region has 14 residues. Germline V CDR1 and CDR2: MNHEY, SVGEGT. The CDR3 DNA is TGTGCCAGCAGTTACGATCGAGGGGGGGAGACCCAGTACTTC. This encodes CASSYDRGGETQYF.

This clonotype was detected only a few times. The rearrangement joins TRBV6-2 or TRBV6-3 to TRBJ2-2; D not resolved. The germline V and J ends were trimmed by 2 bases and 0 bases, with 13 bases remaining between them. Looked up from germline, CDR1 is MNHEY and CDR2 is SVGEGT. The CDR3 consists of 17 residues. The CDR3 nucleotides are TGTGCCAGCAGTTACATCTCCCGGAACGCGAACACCGGGGAGCTGTTTTTT. Encoded protein: CASSYISRNANTGELFF.

The chain uses TRBV24-1 and TRBJ2-7; possible D gene TRBD1, 6 bases. Germline V gives CDR1 KGHDR, CDR2 SFDVKD. V lost 10 bases and J lost 3, with 18 bases in between. This CDR3 has 14 residues. CDR3 amino acids: CATAEQGWIYEQYF. Written as DNA, the CDR3 is TGTGCCACTGCGGAACAGGGATGGATCTACGAGCAGTACTTC.

The CDR3 reads CSAMEGNTEAFF. CDR3 DNA sequence: TGCAGTGCTATGGAGGGTAACACTGAAGCTTTCTTT. The chain employs TRBV20-1 and TRBJ1-1; D gene unclear. V was cut by 4 bases and J by 2 bases, with 8 bases left in between. Germline V CDR1 and CDR2: DFQATT, SNEGSKA (reference sequence). The CDR3 extends over 12 amino acids.

In its sample, this clonotype was seen a few times. The chain is built from TRBV6-1 and TRBJ2-1; 7 bases map to TRBD1. Gene TRBJ2-5 matches the end of the DNA better, so the J call may be wrong. This CDR3 is built from 16 residues. CDR1 MNHNS and CDR2 SASEGT come from the germline V gene. The CDR3 DNA sequence: TGTGCCAGCAGCCAAAGTGGAAGGGGGCGCAGAGAGACCCAGTACTTC. Translating it yields CASSQSGRGRRETQYF.

The gene calls are TRBV14 and TRBJ2-5, with 7 positions matching TRBD2. The closer fit of TRBJ2-1 to the DNA end suggests the J call may be wrong. CDR1 is SGHDN, CDR2 FVKESK, per germline. This CDR3 has 16 residues. CDR3 sequence reads: CASSQNWGLADNEQFF. DNA for the CDR3: TGTGCCAGCAGCCAAAATTGGGGCCTAGCGGACAATGAGCAGTTCTTC.

This chain connects TRBV11-2 to TRBJ2-5, with a possible D match to TRBD2 (6 bases). With 5 bases removed from V and 1 base from J, the gap between germline ends came to 17 bases. The CDR3 runs 16 residues. Germline values: CDR1 SGHAT, CDR2 FQNNGV. As DNA, the CDR3 is TGTGCCAGCAGCGACGCTTTTGGGGGGACCCAAGAGACCCAGTACTTC. It is translated as CASSDAFGGTQETQYF.

The chain joins TRBV10-1 to TRBJ2-7; D is possibly TRBD2 (6 bases). V was clipped by 3 bases and J by 1 base, with 13 bases between them. From germline, CDR1 is WNHNN and CDR2 SYGVQD (reference sequence). The CDR3 spans 15 residues. In nucleotides, the CDR3 is TGCGCCAGCAGTGATCCCGGGAGTCGTTCCTACGAGCAGTACTTC. This gives the protein CASSDPGSRSYEQYF.

The chain uses TRBV20-1 and TRBJ1-2; the D gene is possibly TRBD1 (5 bases). Trimming stripped 3 bases from V and 2 bases from J, with 10 bases between. Germline V CDR1 and CDR2: DFQATT, SNEGSKA (reference sequence). This CDR3 comprises 13 residues. CDR3 DNA sequence: TGCAGTGCTAGTAGCGGGGCGAACTATGGCTACACCTTC. As protein: CSASSGANYGYTF.

The V and J genes are TRBV6-5 and TRBJ2-1, with 7 bases fitting TRBD2. The CDR3 contains 15 residues. V shed 5 bases, J shed 6 bases, and the junction held 10 bases outside the gene matches. The germline gives CDR1 MNHEY, CDR2 SVGAGI. Here the CDR3 reads CASSPSGPRANEQFF. For the CDR3, the DNA is TGTGCCAGCAGTCCTAGCGGTCCAAGGGCCAATGAGCAGTTCTTC.

This clonotype turned up a few times. The V and J genes are TRBV14 and TRBJ2-2, with a tentative D call TRBD2 (5 bases). In germline, CDR1 is SGHDN, CDR2 FVKESK. This CDR3 region has 16 residues. V was trimmed by 1 base and J by 6 bases, leaving 15 bases between them. The CDR3 is CASSQVRTPSPGELFF. The CDR3 DNA reads TGTGCCAGCAGCCAAGTCAGGACTCCTTCCCCCGGGGAGCTGTTTTTT.

The chain combines TRBV3-1 with TRBJ2-5; D remains ambiguous. CDR1 LGHDT and CDR2 YNNKEL come from the germline V gene (reference sequence). V dropped 3 bases and J dropped 4 bases, with 6 bases sitting between them. The CDR3 loop spans 12 amino acids. The CDR3 coding sequence is TGTGCCAGCAGCCAGATCGGAGAGACCCAGTACTTC. Translating it yields CASSQIGETQYF.

The chain has TRBV30 and TRBJ2-1; D perhaps matches TRBD1 (7 bases). The DNA matches TRBJ2-5 better at its end, which makes the J call doubtful. The CDR3 has 16 amino acids. The germline V gene encodes CDR1 GTSNPN and CDR2 SVGIG (reference sequence). The CDR3 protein is CAWSVVGSGGGKTQYF. Written as DNA, the CDR3 is TGTGCCTGGAGTGTAGTAGGTTCAGGGGGAGGCAAGACCCAGTACTTC.

This chain joins TRBV28 and TRBJ2-1; D tentatively fits TRBD1 or TRBD2 (7 bases each). The V end was cut by 6 bases, the J end by 8 bases, with 14 bases between. CDR1 MDHEN and CDR2 SYDVKM come from the germline V gene. The CDR3 loop spans 13 amino acids. The CDR3 protein is CASRPTGRDEQFF. CDR3 coding DNA: TGTGCCAGCAGGCCGACAGGGAGGGATGAGCAGTTCTTC.

The chain recombines TRBV7-9 with TRBJ1-2; no reliable D call. Germline loops: CDR1 SEHNR, CDR2 FQNEAQ (reference sequence). This CDR3 has 14 residues. Trimming left V 1 base short and J 2 bases short, with 8 bases between. The CDR3 region has the DNA TGTGCCAGCAGCTTAGTGTCTAGGAACTATGGCTACACCTTC. Protein: CASSLVSRNYGYTF.

The rearrangement links TRBV6-2 or TRBV6-3 to TRBJ2-7; 8 bases match TRBD1. Germline values: CDR1 MNHEY, CDR2 SVGEGT. The CDR3 is made up of 15 amino acids. After removal of 5 bases from V and 2 bases from J, the junction contained 8 bases not matched to a gene. CDR3 nucleotide sequence: TGTGCCAGCAGTCCGTCGGCGGGACAGGCCTACGAGCAGTACTTC. It encodes CASSPSAGQAYEQYF.